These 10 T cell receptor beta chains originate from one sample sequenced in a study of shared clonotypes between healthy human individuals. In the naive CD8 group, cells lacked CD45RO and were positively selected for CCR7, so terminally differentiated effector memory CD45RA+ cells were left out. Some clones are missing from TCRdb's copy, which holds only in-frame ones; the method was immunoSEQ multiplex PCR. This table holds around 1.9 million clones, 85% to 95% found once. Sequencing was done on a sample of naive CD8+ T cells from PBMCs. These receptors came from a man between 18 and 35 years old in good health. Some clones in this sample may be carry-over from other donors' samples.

This CDR3 is CASSLKLQGGTEAFF. The CDR3 DNA sequence: TGTGCCAGCAGTTTGAAATTACAGGGTGGCACTGAAGCTTTCTTT. The rearrangement links TRBV6-1 to TRBJ1-1; a weak D match, TRBD1 (6 bases). This CDR3 region has 15 residues. Germline V gene data show CDR1 as MNHNS and CDR2 as SASEGT. Trimming shortened V by 5 bases and J by 4 bases, and 17 bases separated the two germline ends.

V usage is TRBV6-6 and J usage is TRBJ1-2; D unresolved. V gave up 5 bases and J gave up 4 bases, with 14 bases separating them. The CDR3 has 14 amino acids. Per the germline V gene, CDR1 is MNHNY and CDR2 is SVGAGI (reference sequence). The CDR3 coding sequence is TGTGCCAGCAGTCTCCGCGACGCATTCTATGGCTACACCTTC. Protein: CASSLRDAFYGYTF.

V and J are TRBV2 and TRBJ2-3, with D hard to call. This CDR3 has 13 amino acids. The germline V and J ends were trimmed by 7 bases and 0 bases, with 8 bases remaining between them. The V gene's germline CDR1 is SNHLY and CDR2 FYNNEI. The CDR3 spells CASKVASTDTQYF. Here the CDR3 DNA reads TGTGCCAGCAAAGTAGCTAGCACAGATACGCAGTATTTT.

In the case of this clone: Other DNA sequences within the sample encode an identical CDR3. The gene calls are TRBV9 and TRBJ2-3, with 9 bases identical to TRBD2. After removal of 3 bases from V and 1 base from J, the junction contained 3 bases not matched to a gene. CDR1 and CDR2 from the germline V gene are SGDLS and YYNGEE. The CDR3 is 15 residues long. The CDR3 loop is CASSGRTSGTDTQYF. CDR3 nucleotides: TGTGCCAGCAGCGGCAGGACTAGCGGCACAGATACGCAGTATTTT.

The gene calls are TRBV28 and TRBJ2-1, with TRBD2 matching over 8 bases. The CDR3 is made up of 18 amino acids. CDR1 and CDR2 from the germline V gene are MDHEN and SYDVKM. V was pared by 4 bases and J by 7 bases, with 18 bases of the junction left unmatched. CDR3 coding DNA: TGTGCCAGCAGTTCCTTTGGGATAGCGGGGAATACCTTAAATGAGCAGTTCTTC. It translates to CASSSFGIAGNTLNEQFF.

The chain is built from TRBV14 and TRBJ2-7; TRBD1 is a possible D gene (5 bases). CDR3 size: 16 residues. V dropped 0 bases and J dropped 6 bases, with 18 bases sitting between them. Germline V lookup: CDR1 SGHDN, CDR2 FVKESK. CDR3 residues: CASSQDLETELVEQYF. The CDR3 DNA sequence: TGTGCCAGCAGCCAAGATCTAGAGACAGAACTTGTCGAGCAGTACTTC.

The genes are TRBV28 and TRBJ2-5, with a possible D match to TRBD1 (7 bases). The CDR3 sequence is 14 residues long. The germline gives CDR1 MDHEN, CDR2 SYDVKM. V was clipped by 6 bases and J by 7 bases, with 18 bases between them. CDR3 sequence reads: CASSLRDQGGTQYF. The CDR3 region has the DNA TGTGCCAGCAGCCTCCGGGACCAGGGGGGGACCCAGTACTTC. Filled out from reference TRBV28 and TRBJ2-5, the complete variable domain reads DVKVTQSSRYLVKRTGEKVFLECVQDMDHENMFWYRQDPGLGLRLIYFSYDVKMKEKGDIPEGYSVSREKKERFSLILESASTNQTSMYLCASSLRDQGGTQYFGPGTRLLVL.

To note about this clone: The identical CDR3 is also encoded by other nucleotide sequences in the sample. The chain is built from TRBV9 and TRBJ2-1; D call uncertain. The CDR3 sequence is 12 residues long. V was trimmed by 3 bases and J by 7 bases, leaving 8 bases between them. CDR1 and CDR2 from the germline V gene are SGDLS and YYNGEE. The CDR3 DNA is TGTGCCAGCAGCGGGAGAGTTAATGAGCAGTTCTTC. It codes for CASSGRVNEQFF. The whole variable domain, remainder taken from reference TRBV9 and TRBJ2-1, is DSGVTQTPKHLITATGQRVTLRCSPRSGDLSVYWYQQSLDQGLQFLIQYYNGEERAKGNILERFSAQQFPDLHSELNLSSLELGDSALYFCASSGRVNEQFFGPGTRLTVL.

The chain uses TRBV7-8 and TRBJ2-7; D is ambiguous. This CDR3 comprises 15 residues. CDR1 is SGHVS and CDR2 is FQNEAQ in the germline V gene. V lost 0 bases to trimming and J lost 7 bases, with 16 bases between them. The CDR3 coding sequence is TGTGCCAGCAGCTTAGCGACCTTACCTGTGGGGGAGCAGTACTTC. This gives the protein CASSLATLPVGEQYF. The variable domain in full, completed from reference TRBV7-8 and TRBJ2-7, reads GAGVSQSPRYKVAKRGQDVALRCDPISGHVSLFWYQQALGQGPEFLTYFQNEAQLDKSGLPSDRFFAERPEGSVSTLKIQRTQQEDSAVYLCASSLATLPVGEQYFGPGTRLTVT.

The CDR3 nucleotides are TGTGCCAGCAGTTCCTCGAGCGGGGCCTACGAGCAGTACTTC. Translating gives CASSSSSGAYEQYF. This chain links TRBV28 with TRBJ2-7; 7 positions agree with TRBD2. V lost 4 bases to trimming and J lost 2 bases; unmatched junction nucleotides: 5. CDR3 size: 14 residues. Germline assignment: CDR1 MDHEN and CDR2 SYDVKM.